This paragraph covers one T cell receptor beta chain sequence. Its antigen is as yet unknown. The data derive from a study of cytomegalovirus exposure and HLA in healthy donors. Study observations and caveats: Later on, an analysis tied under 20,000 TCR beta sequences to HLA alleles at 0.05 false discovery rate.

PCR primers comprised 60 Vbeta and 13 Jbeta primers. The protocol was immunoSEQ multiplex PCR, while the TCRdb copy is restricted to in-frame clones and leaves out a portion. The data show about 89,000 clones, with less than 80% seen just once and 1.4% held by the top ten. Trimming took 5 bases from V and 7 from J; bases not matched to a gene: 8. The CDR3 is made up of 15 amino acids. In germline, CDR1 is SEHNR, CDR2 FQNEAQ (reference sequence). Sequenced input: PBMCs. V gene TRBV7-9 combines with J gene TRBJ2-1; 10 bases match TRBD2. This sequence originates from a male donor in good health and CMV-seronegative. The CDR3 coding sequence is TGTGCCAGCAGCCCCACCGGGACTAGCGTTAATGAGCAGTTCTTC. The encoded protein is CASSPTGTSVNEQFF.